Following are 23 T cell receptor beta chains from one sample sequenced in a study of human T cells and chemical hapten exposure. MiXCR, applied by TCRdb to the RACE reads, yields one record per CDR3 protein. Counted here are roughly 140,000 distinct CDR3 sequences, approximately 12% occurring once; the ten biggest clones make up less than 1.5%. Time point of the sample: patch test 2, 6 weeks after DPC sensitization. Treatment in this sample: therapeutic diphenylcyclopropenone sensitization with weekly scalp DPC. The sequences come from whole blood, collected in connection with sensitization to the hapten diphenylcyclopropenone (DPC). All receptors derive from a woman aged 50 to 60 with alopecia areata. Some clones in this sample may be carry-over from other donors' samples.

CDR3 DNA: TGTGCCAGCAGCCCCACAGGTCCCAAAAACATTCAGTACTTC. Amino acids: CASSPTGPKNIQYF. V and J are TRBV12-3 or TRBV12-4 and TRBJ2-4; possible D gene TRBD1, 5 bases. This CDR3 has 14 amino acids. V was pared by 6 bases and J by 2 bases, with 11 bases between.

The J gene is TRBJ2-5, the V gene TRBV10-2; TRBD2 might be the D (6 bases). This CDR3 has 15 residues. Trimming took 2 bases from V and 0 from J, leaving 10 bases between them. Germline CDR1 and CDR2: WSHSY and SAAADI. Here the CDR3 reads CASSEGGDHQETQYF. The CDR3 nucleotides are TGCGCCAGCAGTGAGGGAGGGGATCACCAAGAGACCCAGTACTTC.

A few counts support this clonotype. The V and J genes are TRBV14 and TRBJ2-5; D call uncertain. CDR1 and CDR2 (germline): SGHDN, FVKESK. Trimming pared 0 bases from V and 2 bases from J, leaving 7 bases between. This CDR3 is 14 amino acids long. CDR3 in amino acids: CASSQDLGQETQYF. CDR3 bases: TGTGCCAGCAGCCAAGATCTGGGGCAAGAGACCCAGTACTTC.

The chain recombines TRBV12-3 or TRBV12-4 with TRBJ1-5, with 7 bases matching TRBD1. This CDR3 region has 15 residues. The trim removed 6 bases at V and 2 bases at J, leaving 7 bases unmatched. The CDR3 sequence is CASRPTGEGNQPQHF. As DNA, the CDR3 is TGTGCCAGCAGGCCCACAGGGGAAGGCAATCAGCCCCAGCATTTT.

This clonotype has a handful of counts. The V and J genes are TRBV28 and TRBJ1-1; D not certain. The V gene lost 8 bases and the J gene lost 6 bases, with 16 bases spanning the gap. Germline V CDR1 and CDR2: MDHEN, SYDVKM. This CDR3 has 13 residues. CDR3 nucleotides: TGTGCCAGCGGGGTAAGGGCCGGCTCTGAAGCTTTCTTT. Encoded protein: CASGVRAGSEAFF.

In its sample, this clonotype was seen many times. V is TRBV30 and J is TRBJ1-2; D gene uncertain. There are 13 residues in the CDR3. Germline CDR1 GTSNPN, CDR2 SVGIG (reference sequence). V dropped 2 bases and J dropped 1 base, with 8 bases sitting between them. The CDR3 nucleotides are TGTGCCTGGAGTAAAGGGATTAACTATGGCTACACCTTC. The encoded protein is CAWSKGINYGYTF. Full variable domain (rest looked up from reference TRBV30 and TRBJ1-2): SQTIHQWPATLVQPVGSPLSLECTVEGTSNPNLYWYRQAAGRGLQLLFYSVGIGQISSEVPQNLSASRPQDRQFILSSKKLLLSDSGFYLCAWSKGINYGYTFGSGTRLTVV.

V is TRBV30 and J is TRBJ1-2, with 7 bases that match TRBD1. Trimming cost V 5 bases and J 4 bases; bases outside gene matches: 13. Germline assignment: CDR1 GTSNPN and CDR2 SVGIG (reference sequence). The CDR3 has 15 amino acids. For the CDR3, the DNA is TGTGCCTGGGTTTACCGGGACAGTAATACCTATGGCTACACCTTC. Protein sequence: CAWVYRDSNTYGYTF. The entire variable domain, with the rest obtained from reference TRBV30 and TRBJ1-2, is as follows: SQTIHQWPATLVQPVGSPLSLECTVEGTSNPNLYWYRQAAGRGLQLLFYSVGIGQISSEVPQNLSASRPQDRQFILSSKKLLLSDSGFYLCAWVYRDSNTYGYTFGSGTRLTVV.

This clonotype has a count of ten or more. The chain employs TRBV6-2 or TRBV6-3 and TRBJ1-5, with no clear D. The CDR3 totals 16 residues. The germline V and J ends were trimmed by 2 bases and 5 bases, with 16 bases remaining between them. Germline loops: CDR1 MNHEY, CDR2 SVGEGT. The CDR3 reads CASSYGARLIHQPQHF. The CDR3 DNA is TGTGCCAGCAGTTACGGAGCCAGACTAATTCATCAGCCCCAGCATTTT.

The chain combines TRBV29-1 with TRBJ1-1; D is unclear. Germline CDR1 is SQVTM and CDR2 is ANQGSEA. This CDR3 region has 14 residues. Trimming took 6 bases from V and 0 from J, leaving 14 bases between them. The CDR3 region has the DNA TGCAGCGTCCTCGGCACAGCCATGAACACTGAAGCTTTCTTT. Its translation: CSVLGTAMNTEAFF. The full variable domain, in which reference TRBV29-1 and TRBJ1-1 provide the parts outside the CDR3, is SAVISQKPSRDICQRGTSLTIQCQVDSQVTMMFWYRQQPGQSLTLIATANQGSEATYESGFVIDKFPISRPNLTFSTLTVSNMSPEDSSIYLCSVLGTAMNTEAFFGQGTRLTVV.

There are a few counts of this clonotype. The chain recombines TRBV3-1 with TRBJ2-1; 9 positions agree with TRBD2. The germline V gene encodes CDR1 LGHDT and CDR2 YNNKEL (reference sequence). This CDR3 is built from 15 residues. V dropped 0 bases and J dropped 10; count of bases not matched to a gene: 7. The DNA for the CDR3 is TGTGCCAGCAGCCAAGAGGTAGCGGGAGTGGGCGAGCAGTTCTTC. Translation: CASSQEVAGVGEQFF.

The chain is built from TRBV6-5 and TRBJ2-7, with a weak D call TRBD1 (5 bases). Trimming left V 0 bases short and J 2 bases short, with 11 bases between. The germline V gene has CDR1 MNHEY and CDR2 SVGAGI. This CDR3 region has 15 residues. The CDR3 nucleotides are TGTGCCAGCAGTTACTCGCAGGGATTACCCTACGAGCAGTACTTC. Protein: CASSYSQGLPYEQYF.

This clonotype was seen many times. The chain is built from TRBV28 and TRBJ2-7; TRBD2 agrees at 7 bases. Trimming removed 2 bases from V and 2 bases from J; junction bases left unmatched: 3. Germline CDR1 MDHEN, CDR2 SYDVKM. This CDR3 comprises 14 residues. The CDR3 protein is CASSLPGGPYEQYF. CDR3 DNA sequence: TGTGCCAGCAGTTTACCGGGAGGCCCCTACGAGCAGTACTTC.

This clonotype was observed a few times. V is TRBV12-3 or TRBV12-4 and J is TRBJ1-3; TRBD1 might be the D (5 bases). The CDR3 spans 14 residues. Trimming removed 0 bases from V and 4 bases from J, with 7 bases in between. The CDR3 DNA sequence: TGTGCCAGCAGTTTAGCAGGGGTAGGAAACACCATATATTTT. Encoded protein: CASSLAGVGNTIYF.

In its sample, this clonotype was seen many times. This chain uses TRBV7-8 with TRBJ2-1; weak D call: TRBD2 (5 bases). V was trimmed by 2 bases and J by 0 bases, leaving 14 bases between them. CDR1 SGHVS and CDR2 FQNEAQ come from the germline V gene. This CDR3 contains 17 residues. The CDR3 coding sequence is TGTGCCAGCAGCTTAAGAGTTCAAGGGAGCTCCTACAATGAGCAGTTCTTC. Translated: CASSLRVQGSSYNEQFF.

This clonotype was recorded a few times. The chain is built from TRBV20-1 and TRBJ2-3; 7 nucleotides agree with TRBD2. Looked up from germline, CDR1 is DFQATT and CDR2 is SNEGSKA (reference sequence). With 1 base clipped from V and 0 bases from J, the junction kept 4 bases outside the gene matches. The CDR3 runs to 15 residues. The CDR3: CSARGSGASTDTQYF. CDR3 in DNA: TGCAGTGCTAGAGGGAGCGGGGCCAGCACAGATACGCAGTATTTT.

The sample holds many counts of this clonotype. V and J are TRBV6-1 and TRBJ1-5; no definite D call. Germline loops: CDR1 MNHNS, CDR2 SASEGT. Trimming removed 11 bases at V and 7 bases at J, with 18 bases between. The CDR3 runs to 13 residues. CDR3 loop: CALTAGIGQPQHF. The CDR3 DNA follows: TGTGCCCTTACCGCGGGAATTGGGCAGCCCCAGCATTTT.

This clonotype has a count of ten or more. The chain combines TRBV10-1 with TRBJ1-1; the match to TRBD1 covers 8 bases. The CDR3 has 13 residues. Germline V CDR1 and CDR2: WNHNN, SYGVQD (reference sequence). V was clipped by 6 bases and J by 6 bases; unmatched bases: 6. The chain's CDR3 is CASSGQGSPEAFF. The CDR3 coding sequence is TGCGCCAGCAGCGGACAGGGTTCCCCTGAAGCTTTCTTT.

The sample holds a few counts of this clonotype. The CDR3, as DNA: TGTGCCAGCAGTTTATGGAGGGGTTCCTACGAGCAGTACTTC. Residues: CASSLWRGSYEQYF. The gene calls are TRBV28 and TRBJ2-7; D may correspond to TRBD1 or TRBD2 (5 bases each). V lost 0 bases and J lost 1, with 7 bases in between. CDR3 size: 14 residues. Germline lookup yields CDR1 MDHEN and CDR2 SYDVKM.

Regarding this clonotype: The junction departs from germline at one end; a sequencing error may be responsible. The chain carries TRBV29-1 and TRBJ2-7; 9 nucleotides align to TRBD2. The CDR3 has 12 amino acids. Germline V lookup: CDR1 SQVTM, CDR2 ANQGSEA. CDR3 DNA: TGCAGCGTTGGAACTAGCGGGTACGGGCAGTACTTC. It is translated as CSVGTSGYGQYF.

The rearrangement links TRBV11-1 to TRBJ2-7, with 14 bases matching TRBD2. J lost 4 bases, V lost 0 bases, and 5 bases had no gene match. The germline V gene encodes CDR1 SGHAT and CDR2 FQDESV (reference sequence). This CDR3 has 17 amino acids. This CDR3 is CASSLARTSGRLYEQYF. CDR3 nucleotides: TGTGCCAGCAGCTTAGCGCGGACTAGCGGGAGGCTTTACGAGCAGTACTTC.

The chain recombines TRBV27 with TRBJ1-1, with D possibly TRBD1 on 5 matching bases. Germline V gene lookup returns CDR1 MNHEY and CDR2 SMNVEV (reference sequence). This CDR3 comprises 14 residues. V lost 5 bases and J 6 bases, leaving 16 bases between the germline ends. The CDR3: CASSLRVLGSEAFF. The CDR3 nucleotides are TGTGCCAGCAGTCTCAGGGTATTGGGATCTGAAGCTTTCTTT.

The chain links TRBV5-8 to TRBJ2-3; perhaps TRBD2 as D (6 bases). Germline CDR1 reads SGHTS; CDR2 reads YDEGEE. V was cut by 2 bases and J by 2 bases, with 12 bases left in between. CDR3 length equals 15 residues. The CDR3 DNA is TGTGCCAGCAGCTTTACCGGGACTCACACAGATACGCAGTATTTT. Translating it yields CASSFTGTHTDTQYF. The full variable domain, rest sourced from reference TRBV5-8 and TRBJ2-3, is EAGVTQSPTHLIKTRGQQATLRCSPISGHTSVYWYQQALGLGLQFLLWYDEGEERNRGNFPPRFSGRQFPNYSSELNVNALELEDSALYLCASSFTGTHTDTQYFGPGTRLTVL.

Many counts were recorded for this clonotype. The chain has TRBV29-1 and TRBJ2-2; D is ambiguous. Germline V gene sequence: CDR1 SQVTM, CDR2 ANQGSEA. V lost 5 bases to trimming and J lost 7 bases, with 8 bases between them. This CDR3 spans 11 amino acids. For the CDR3, the DNA is TGCAGCGTTAATCATGACGGGGAGCTGTTTTTT. It is translated as CSVNHDGELFF.